The present T cell receptor (beta chain) was sequenced within a study of T cell changes during pregnancy in multiple sclerosis. Data came from immunoSEQ multiplex PCR; TCRdb stores just in-frame clones and leaves some out. Of tens of thousands of clones listed, around 93% are singletons. Source: CD4+ T cells from peripheral blood mononuclear cells, taken before pregnancy. The clonotype was recovered from a female donor with multiple sclerosis, enrolled in a pregnancy study.

The DNA for the CDR3 is TGTGCCAGCTCACCCCCCGGGACAGTATTCAATGAGCAGTTCTTC. It specifies CASSPPGTVFNEQFF. The V gene is TRBV18, the J gene TRBJ2-1; TRBD1 matches 7 bases. CDR3 length: 15 amino acids. CDR1 is KGHSH, CDR2 LQKENI, per germline. The ends lost 3 bases at V and 6 bases at J; junction bases unmatched: 8.